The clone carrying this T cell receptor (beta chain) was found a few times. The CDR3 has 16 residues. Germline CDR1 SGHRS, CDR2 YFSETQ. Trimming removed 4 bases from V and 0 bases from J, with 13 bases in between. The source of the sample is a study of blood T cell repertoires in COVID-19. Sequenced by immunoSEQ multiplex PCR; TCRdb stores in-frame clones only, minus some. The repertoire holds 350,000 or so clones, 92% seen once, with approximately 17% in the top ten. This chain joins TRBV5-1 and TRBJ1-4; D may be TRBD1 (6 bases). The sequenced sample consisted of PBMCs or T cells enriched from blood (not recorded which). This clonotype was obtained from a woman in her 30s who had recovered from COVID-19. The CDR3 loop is CASSPGVIATNEKLFF. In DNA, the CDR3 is TGCGCCAGCAGCCCAGGGGTAATCGCAACTAATGAAAAACTGTTTTTT.